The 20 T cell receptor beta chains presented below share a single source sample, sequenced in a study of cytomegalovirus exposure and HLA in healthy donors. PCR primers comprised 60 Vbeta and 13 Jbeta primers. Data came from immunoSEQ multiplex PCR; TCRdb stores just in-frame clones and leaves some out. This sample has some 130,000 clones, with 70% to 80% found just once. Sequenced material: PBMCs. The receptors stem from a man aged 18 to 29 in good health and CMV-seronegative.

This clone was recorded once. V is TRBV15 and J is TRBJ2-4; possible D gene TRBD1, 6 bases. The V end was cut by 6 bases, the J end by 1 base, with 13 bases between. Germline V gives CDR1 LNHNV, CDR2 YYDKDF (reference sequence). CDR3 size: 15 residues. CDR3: CATRNRVEAKNIQYF. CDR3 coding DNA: TGTGCCACCAGGAACAGGGTGGAGGCCAAAAACATTCAGTACTTC.

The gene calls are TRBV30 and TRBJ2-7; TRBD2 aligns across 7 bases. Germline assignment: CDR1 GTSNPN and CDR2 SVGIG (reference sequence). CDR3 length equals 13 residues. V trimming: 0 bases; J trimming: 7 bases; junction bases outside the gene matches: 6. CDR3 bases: TGTGCCTGGAGTGTATGGGGAGGGGAAGAGCAGTACTTC. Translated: CAWSVWGGEEQYF. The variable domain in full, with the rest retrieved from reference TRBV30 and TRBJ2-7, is SQTIHQWPATLVQPVGSPLSLECTVEGTSNPNLYWYRQAAGRGLQLLFYSVGIGQISSEVPQNLSASRPQDRQFILSSKKLLLSDSGFYLCAWSVWGGEEQYFGPGTRLTVT.

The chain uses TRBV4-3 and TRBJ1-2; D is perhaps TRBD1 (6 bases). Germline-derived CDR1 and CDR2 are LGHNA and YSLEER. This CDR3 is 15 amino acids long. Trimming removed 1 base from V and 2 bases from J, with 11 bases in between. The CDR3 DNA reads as TGCGCCAGCAGCCAAGCTGACAGGTTGAACTATGGCTACACCTTC. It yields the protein CASSQADRLNYGYTF.

In DNA form, the CDR3 reads TGTGCCAGCAGTCCCTACCCCTCTAACTATGGCTACACCTTC. It encodes CASSPYPSNYGYTF. The rearrangement uses TRBV28 and TRBJ1-2; unclear D gene. The germline V gene encodes CDR1 MDHEN and CDR2 SYDVKM. Trimming pared 5 bases from V and 0 bases from J, leaving 10 bases between. The CDR3 is made up of 14 amino acids.

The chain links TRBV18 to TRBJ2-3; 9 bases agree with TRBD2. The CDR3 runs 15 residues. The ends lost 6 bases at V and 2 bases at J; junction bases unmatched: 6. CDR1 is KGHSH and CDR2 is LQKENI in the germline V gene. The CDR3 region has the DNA TGTGCCAGCTCCATAGCGGGAGTAGACACAGATACGCAGTATTTT. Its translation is CASSIAGVDTDTQYF.

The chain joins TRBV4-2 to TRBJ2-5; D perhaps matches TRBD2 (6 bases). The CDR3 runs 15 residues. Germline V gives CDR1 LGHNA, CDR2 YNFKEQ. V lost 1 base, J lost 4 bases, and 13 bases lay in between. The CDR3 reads CASSQGVGTPETQYF. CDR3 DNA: TGTGCCAGCAGCCAAGGAGTCGGGACTCCAGAGACCCAGTACTTC.

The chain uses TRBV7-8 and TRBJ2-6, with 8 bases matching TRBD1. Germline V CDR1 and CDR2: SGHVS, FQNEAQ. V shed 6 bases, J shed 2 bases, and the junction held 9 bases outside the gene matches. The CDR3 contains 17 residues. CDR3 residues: CASSLRLQGAGANVLTF. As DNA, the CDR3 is TGTGCCAGCAGTTTAAGACTACAGGGGGCTGGGGCCAACGTCCTGACTTTC.

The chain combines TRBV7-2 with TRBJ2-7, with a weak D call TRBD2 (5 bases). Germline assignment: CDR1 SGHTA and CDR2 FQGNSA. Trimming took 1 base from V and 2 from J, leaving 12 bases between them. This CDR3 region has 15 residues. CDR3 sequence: CASSLGRTGTYEQYF. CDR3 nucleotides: TGTGCCAGCAGCTTAGGACGGACGGGGACCTACGAGCAGTACTTC.

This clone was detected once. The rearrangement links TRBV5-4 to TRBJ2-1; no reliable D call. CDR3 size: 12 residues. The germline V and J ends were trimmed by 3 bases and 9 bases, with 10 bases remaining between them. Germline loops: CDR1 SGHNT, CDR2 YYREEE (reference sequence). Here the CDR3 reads CASSSRSIEQFF. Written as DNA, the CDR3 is TGTGCCAGCAGCTCACGGAGTATTGAGCAGTTCTTC.

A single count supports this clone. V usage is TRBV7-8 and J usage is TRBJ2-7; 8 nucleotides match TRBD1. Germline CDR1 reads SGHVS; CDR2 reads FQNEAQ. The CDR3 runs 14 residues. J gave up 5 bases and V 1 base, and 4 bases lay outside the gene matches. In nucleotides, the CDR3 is TGTGCCAGCAGCTTAGTACAGGGGGAAAACGAGCAGTACGTC. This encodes CASSLVQGENEQYV.

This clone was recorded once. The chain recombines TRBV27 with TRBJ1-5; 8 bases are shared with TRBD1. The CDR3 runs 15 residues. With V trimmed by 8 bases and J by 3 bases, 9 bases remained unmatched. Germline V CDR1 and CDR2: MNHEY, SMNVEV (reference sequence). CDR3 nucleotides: TGTGCCAGCTCACCTATGGACAGGGTCAATCAGCCCCAGCATTTT. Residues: CASSPMDRVNQPQHF.

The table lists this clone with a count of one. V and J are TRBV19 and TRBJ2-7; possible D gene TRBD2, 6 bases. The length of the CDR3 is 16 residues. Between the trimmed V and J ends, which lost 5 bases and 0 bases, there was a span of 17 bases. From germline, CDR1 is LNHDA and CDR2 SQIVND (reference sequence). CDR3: CASSRRLGRSSYEQYF. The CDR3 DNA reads TGTGCCAGTAGTCGCCGACTAGGCCGAAGCTCCTACGAGCAGTACTTC. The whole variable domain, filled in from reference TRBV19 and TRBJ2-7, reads DGGITQSPKYLFRKEGQNVTLSCEQNLNHDAMYWYRQDPGQGLRLIYYSQIVNDFQKGDIAEGYSVSREKKESFPLTVTSAQKNPTAFYLCASSRRLGRSSYEQYFGPGTRLTVT.

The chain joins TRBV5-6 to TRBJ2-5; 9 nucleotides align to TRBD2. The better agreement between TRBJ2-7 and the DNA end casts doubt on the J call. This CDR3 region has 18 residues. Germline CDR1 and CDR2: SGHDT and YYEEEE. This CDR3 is CASSYFSSGIIISYEQYF. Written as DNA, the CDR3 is TGTGCCAGCAGCTATTTTTCTAGCGGGATCATAATTTCCTACGAGCAGTACTTC.

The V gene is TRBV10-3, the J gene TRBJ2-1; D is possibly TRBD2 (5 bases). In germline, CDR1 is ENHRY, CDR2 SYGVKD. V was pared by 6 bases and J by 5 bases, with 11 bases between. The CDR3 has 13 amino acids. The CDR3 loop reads CAIRSGSNNEQFF. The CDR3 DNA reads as TGTGCCATCAGAAGCGGAAGCAACAATGAGCAGTTCTTC.

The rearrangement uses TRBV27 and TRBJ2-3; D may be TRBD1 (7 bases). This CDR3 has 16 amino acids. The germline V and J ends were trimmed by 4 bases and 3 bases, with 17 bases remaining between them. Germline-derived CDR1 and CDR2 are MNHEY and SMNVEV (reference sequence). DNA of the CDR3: TGTGCCAGCAGTTCCCACTTAGCAGGGGGGACAGATACGCAGTATTTT. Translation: CASSSHLAGGTDTQYF.

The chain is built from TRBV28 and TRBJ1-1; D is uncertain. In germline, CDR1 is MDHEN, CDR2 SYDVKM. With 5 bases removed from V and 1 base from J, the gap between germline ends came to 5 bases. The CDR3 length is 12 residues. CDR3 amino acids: CASSNTNTEAFF. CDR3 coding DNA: TGTGCCAGCAGTAACACGAACACTGAAGCTTTCTTT.

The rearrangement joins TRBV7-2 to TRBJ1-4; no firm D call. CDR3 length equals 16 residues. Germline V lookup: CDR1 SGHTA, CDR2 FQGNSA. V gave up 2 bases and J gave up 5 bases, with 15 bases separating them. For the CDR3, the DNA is TGTGCCAGCAGCTTAAAATTGAGTAGCCAAAATGAAAAACTGTTTTTT. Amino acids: CASSLKLSSQNEKLFF. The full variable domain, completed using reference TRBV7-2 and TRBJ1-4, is GAGVSQSPSNKVTEKGKDVELRCDPISGHTALYWYRQSLGQGLEFLIYFQGNSAPDKSGLPSDRFSAERTGGSVSTLTIQRTQQEDSAVYLCASSLKLSSQNEKLFFGSGTQLSVL.

Here the CDR3 DNA reads TGTGCCAGCAGTGACCAGGGAGGGGCTGAAGCTTTCTTT. As protein: CASSDQGGAEAFF. The chain carries TRBV6-1 and TRBJ1-1, with D possibly being TRBD1 (5 bases). The CDR3 has 13 residues. Looked up from germline, CDR1 is MNHNS and CDR2 is SASEGT. Trimming cost V 3 bases and J 6 bases, with 11 bases left between them.

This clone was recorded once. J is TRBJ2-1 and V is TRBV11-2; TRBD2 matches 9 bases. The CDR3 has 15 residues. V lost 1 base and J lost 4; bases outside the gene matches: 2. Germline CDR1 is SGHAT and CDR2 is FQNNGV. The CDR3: CASSLASGAYNEQFF. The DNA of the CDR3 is TGTGCCAGCAGCTTAGCTAGCGGGGCGTACAATGAGCAGTTCTTC.

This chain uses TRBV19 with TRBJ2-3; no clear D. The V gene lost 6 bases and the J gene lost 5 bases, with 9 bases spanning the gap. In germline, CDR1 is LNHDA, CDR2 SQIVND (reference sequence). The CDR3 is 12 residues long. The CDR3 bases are TGTGCCAGTAGCCTATATAGAGATACGCAGTATTTT. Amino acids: CASSLYRDTQYF.